This TCR beta chain was recorded in a study of blood T cell repertoires in COVID-19. Study context: The study drew acute and convalescent COVID-19 samples from the United States, Italy and Spain.

The CDR3 runs to 15 residues. Trimming took 2 bases from V and 3 from J, leaving 10 bases between them. From germline, CDR1 is SNHLY and CDR2 FYNNEI. Under the authors' procedure: Reference gene primer amplification yielded estimated nucleated cell counts. The assay was immunoSEQ multiplex PCR, and TCRdb's table has in-frame clones only and misses some. That table gives V, J and clone size, and the DNA gave D and trimming. There are 100,000 to 150,000 clones in the sample; 80% to 85% occur only once, and 3.8% lies in the top ten. The sequencing sample was made of peripheral blood. The chain has TRBV2 and TRBJ1-4, with a weak D call TRBD1 (5 bases). The sequence derives from a woman in her forties or fifties with acute or convalescent COVID-19. CDR3 loop: CASSEQGTSNEKLFF. Here the CDR3 DNA reads TGTGCCAGCAGTGAACAGGGTACCTCTAATGAAAAACTGTTTTTT.